This T cell receptor (beta chain) was sequenced during a study of technical replicates of blood from a handful of donors. The germline V gene encodes CDR1 MGHRA and CDR2 YSYEKL. V was pared by 1 base and J by 4 bases, with 7 bases between. The CDR3 extends over 13 amino acids. Libraries were prepared by immunoSEQ multiplex PCR; TCRdb keeps only in-frame clonotypes and omits some of them. The sample lists tens of thousands of clones, around 97% occurring once. The chain carries TRBV4-1 and TRBJ1-2; a possible D gene is TRBD1 (5 bases). The specimen sequenced was T cells isolated from PBMCs. The receptor's source is a human donor in good health. The CDR3 region has the DNA TGCGCCAGCAGCCAAGGGGGCGCCTATGGCTACACCTTC. Translating gives CASSQGGAYGYTF.